The 8 T cell receptor beta chains below come from one sample, sequenced in a study of lymphopenia after photon versus proton radiotherapy. Data came from immunoSEQ multiplex PCR; TCRdb stores just in-frame clones and leaves some out. The sample has tens of thousands of clones; 83% are singletons. This specimen consisted of peripheral blood, obtained from a patient treated with photon-based radiotherapy. Source of these receptors: a man in his fifties with gastric cancer.

The gene calls are TRBV5-1 and TRBJ1-1, with D unclear. CDR1 SGHRS and CDR2 YFSETQ come from the germline V gene. V lost 0 bases to trimming and J lost 0 bases, with 6 bases between them. This CDR3 is built from 14 residues. This chain's CDR3 is CASSLGTLNTEAFF. Here the CDR3 DNA reads TGCGCCAGCAGCTTGGGCACCCTGAACACTGAAGCTTTCTTT. Variable domain in full (rest from reference TRBV5-1 and TRBJ1-1): KAGVTQTPRYLIKTRGQQVTLSCSPISGHRSVSWYQQTPGQGLQFLFEYFSETQRNKGNFPGRFSGRQFSNSRSEMNVSTLELGDSALYLCASSLGTLNTEAFFGQGTRLTVV.

For this clone: Other DNA sequences from this sample encode an identical CDR3 as well. V gene TRBV27 combines with J gene TRBJ2-5; 8 bases are shared with TRBD2. Trimming cost V 2 bases and J 4 bases; bases outside gene matches: 6. CDR3 size: 15 residues. Germline values: CDR1 MNHEY, CDR2 SMNVEV (reference sequence). DNA for the CDR3: TGTGCCAGCAGTTTACGGGGGGGCGGGGGAGAGACCCAGTACTTC. As protein: CASSLRGGGGETQYF.

The gene calls are TRBV7-6 and TRBJ2-5; TRBD2 agrees at 9 bases. The CDR3 contains 13 residues. Losses at the gene ends were 11 bases for V and 2 bases for J; bases not matched to a gene: 6. Per the germline V gene, CDR1 is SGHVS and CDR2 is FNYEAQ. The CDR3 region is CALSSGTQETQYF. In DNA form, the CDR3 reads TGTGCCCTTTCTAGCGGGACTCAAGAGACCCAGTACTTC.

The rearrangement uses TRBV5-4 and TRBJ2-6; 10 bases match TRBD1. With V trimmed by 4 bases and J by 2 bases, 6 bases remained unmatched. CDR1 SGHNT and CDR2 YYREEE come from the germline V gene (reference sequence). The CDR3 has 17 amino acids. The CDR3 DNA is TGTGCCAGCAGCACTAGACAGGGGGCGCCTGGGGCCAACGTCCTGACTTTC. Translation gives CASSTRQGAPGANVLTF. Using reference TRBV5-4 and TRBJ2-6 for the parts outside the CDR3, the full variable domain is ETGVTQSPTHLIKTRGQQVTLRCSSQSGHNTVSWYQQALGQGPQFIFQYYREEENGRGNFPPRFSGLQFPNYSSELNVNALELDDSALYLCASSTRQGAPGANVLTFGAGSRLTVL.

In its sample, this clone was seen once. V usage is TRBV9 and J usage is TRBJ1-1; no clear D gene. V shed 0 bases and J shed 4 bases, with 16 bases lying between them. The CDR3 has 16 amino acids. The germline gives CDR1 SGDLS, CDR2 YYNGEE. Here the CDR3 reads CASSVVADTLPTEAFF. The CDR3, as DNA: TGTGCCAGCAGCGTAGTAGCAGATACTCTGCCCACTGAAGCTTTCTTT.

This clone was observed a single time. The chain uses TRBV7-7 and TRBJ2-1; D unresolved. Germline loops: CDR1 SSHAT, CDR2 FNYEAQ (reference sequence). The CDR3 length is 15 residues. Trimming took off 4 bases at V and 6 bases at J, with 16 bases between the two ends. The CDR3 sequence: CASSSGASNRNEQFF. In DNA form, the CDR3 reads TGTGCCAGCAGCTCCGGAGCCAGCAACCGCAATGAGCAGTTCTTC.

V gene TRBV30 combines with J gene TRBJ2-1; D is undetermined. The V end lost 0 bases, the J end lost 5 bases, and 8 bases lay between the germline ends. Germline loops: CDR1 GTSNPN, CDR2 SVGIG (reference sequence). The CDR3 sequence is 13 residues long. The CDR3 is CAWSVGLHNEQFF. The CDR3 region has the DNA TGTGCCTGGAGTGTTGGGCTTCACAATGAGCAGTTCTTC. Complete variable domain (other parts from reference TRBV30 and TRBJ2-1): SQTIHQWPATLVQPVGSPLSLECTVEGTSNPNLYWYRQAAGRGLQLLFYSVGIGQISSEVPQNLSASRPQDRQFILSSKKLLLSDSGFYLCAWSVGLHNEQFFGPGTRLTVL.

The chain employs TRBV30 and TRBJ2-2; 10 bases are a match to TRBD2. The CDR3 runs 15 residues. CDR1 and CDR2 from the germline V gene are GTSNPN and SVGIG (reference sequence). V shed 1 base, J shed 6 bases, and the junction held 5 bases outside the gene matches. For the CDR3, the DNA is TGTGCCTGGAGTGAAAATAGCGGGAGGCCCGGGGAGCTGTTTTTT. This gives the protein CAWSENSGRPGELFF.